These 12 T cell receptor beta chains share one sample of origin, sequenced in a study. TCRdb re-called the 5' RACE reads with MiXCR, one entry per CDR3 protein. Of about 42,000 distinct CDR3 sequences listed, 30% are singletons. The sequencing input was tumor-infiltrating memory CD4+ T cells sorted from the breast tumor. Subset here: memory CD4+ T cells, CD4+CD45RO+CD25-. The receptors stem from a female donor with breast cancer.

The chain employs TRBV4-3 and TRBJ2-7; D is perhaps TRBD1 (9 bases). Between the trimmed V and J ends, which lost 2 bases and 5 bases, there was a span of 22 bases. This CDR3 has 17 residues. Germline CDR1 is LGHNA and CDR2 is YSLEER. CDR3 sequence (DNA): TGCGCCAGCAGCCAACGCGCGGGGGGACAGGGTCTACACGAGCAGTACTTC. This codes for CASSQRAGGQGLHEQYF.

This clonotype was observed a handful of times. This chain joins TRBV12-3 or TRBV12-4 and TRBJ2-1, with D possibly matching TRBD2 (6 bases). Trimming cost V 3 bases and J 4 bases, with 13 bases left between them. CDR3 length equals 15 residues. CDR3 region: CASSLGEEGYNEQFF. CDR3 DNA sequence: TGTGCCAGCAGTTTGGGGGAGGAGGGGTACAATGAGCAGTTCTTC.

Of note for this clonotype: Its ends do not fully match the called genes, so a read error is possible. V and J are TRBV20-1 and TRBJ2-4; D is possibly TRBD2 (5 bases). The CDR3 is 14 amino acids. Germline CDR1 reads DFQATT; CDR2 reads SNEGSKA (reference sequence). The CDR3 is CGAITSLGKNIQYF. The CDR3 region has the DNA TGCGGTGCCATTACTAGTTTGGGCAAAAACATTCAGTACTTC.

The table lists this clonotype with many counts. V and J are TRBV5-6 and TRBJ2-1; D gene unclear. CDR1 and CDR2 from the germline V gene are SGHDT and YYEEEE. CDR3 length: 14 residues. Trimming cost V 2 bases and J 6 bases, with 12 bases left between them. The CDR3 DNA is TGTGCCAGCAGCTTTTATACCAGACGCAATGAGCAGTTCTTC. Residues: CASSFYTRRNEQFF.

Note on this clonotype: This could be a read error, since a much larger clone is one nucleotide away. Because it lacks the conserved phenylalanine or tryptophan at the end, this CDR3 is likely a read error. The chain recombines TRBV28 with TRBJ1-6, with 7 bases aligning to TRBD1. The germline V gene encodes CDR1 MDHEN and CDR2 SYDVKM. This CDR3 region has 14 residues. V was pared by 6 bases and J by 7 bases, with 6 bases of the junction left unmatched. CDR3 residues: CASSLTGDNSPLHL. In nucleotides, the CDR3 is TGTGCCAGCAGCCTAACAGGGGACAATTCACCCCTCCACCTT.

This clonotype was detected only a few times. CDR3 in DNA: TGTGCCAGCAGGGGAGGGGGGGGAACTGTTACGCAGTATTTT. Its translation is CASRGGGGTVTQYF. V gene TRBV28 combines with J gene TRBJ2-3; tentatively, D is TRBD2 (7 bases). Germline values: CDR1 MDHEN, CDR2 SYDVKM. Trimming pared 6 bases from V and 8 bases from J, leaving 18 bases between. The CDR3 length is 14 residues.

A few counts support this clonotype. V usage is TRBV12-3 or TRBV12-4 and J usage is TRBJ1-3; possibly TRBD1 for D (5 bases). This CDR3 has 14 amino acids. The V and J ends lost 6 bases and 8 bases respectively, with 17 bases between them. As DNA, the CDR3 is TGTGCCAGCAGCCGCGACAGTAGCTCGGACACCATATATTTT. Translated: CASSRDSSSDTIYF.

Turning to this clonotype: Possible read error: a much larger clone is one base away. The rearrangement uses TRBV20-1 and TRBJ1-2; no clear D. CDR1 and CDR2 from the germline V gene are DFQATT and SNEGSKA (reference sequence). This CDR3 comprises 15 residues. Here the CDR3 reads CSARGEGRNAYGHTF. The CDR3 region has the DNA TGCAGTGCTAGAGGCGAAGGCCGGAACGCTTATGGCCACACCTTC.

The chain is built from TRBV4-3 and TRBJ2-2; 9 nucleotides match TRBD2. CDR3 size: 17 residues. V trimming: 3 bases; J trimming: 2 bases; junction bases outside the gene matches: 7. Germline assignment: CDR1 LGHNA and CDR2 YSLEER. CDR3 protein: CASSQVTSGVNTGELFF. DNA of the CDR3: TGCGCCAGCAGCCAGGTGACTAGCGGAGTTAACACCGGGGAGCTGTTTTTT.

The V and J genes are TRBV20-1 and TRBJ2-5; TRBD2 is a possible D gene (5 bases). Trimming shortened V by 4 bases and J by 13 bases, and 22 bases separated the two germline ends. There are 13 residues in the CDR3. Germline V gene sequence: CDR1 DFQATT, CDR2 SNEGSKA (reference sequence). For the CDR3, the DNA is TGCAGTGCTACCGAGACCCCCCGGAGGCCTGGGTACTTC. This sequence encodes CSATETPRRPGYF.

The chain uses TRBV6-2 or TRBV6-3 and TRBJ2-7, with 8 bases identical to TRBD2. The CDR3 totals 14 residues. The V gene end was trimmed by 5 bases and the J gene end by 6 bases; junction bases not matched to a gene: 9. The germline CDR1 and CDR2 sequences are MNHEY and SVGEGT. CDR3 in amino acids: CASSTTGGRSEQYF. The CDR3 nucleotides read TGTGCCAGCAGTACTACGGGAGGGAGGTCCGAGCAGTACTTC.

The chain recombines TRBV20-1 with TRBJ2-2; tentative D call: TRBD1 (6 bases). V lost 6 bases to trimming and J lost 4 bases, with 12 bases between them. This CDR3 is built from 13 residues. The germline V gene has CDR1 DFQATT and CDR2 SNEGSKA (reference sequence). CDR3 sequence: CSARTASTGELFF. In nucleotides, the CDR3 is TGCAGTGCGAGGACAGCCAGCACCGGGGAGCTGTTTTTT.